One and the same sample provided the 13 T cell receptor beta chains below, sequenced in a study of blood T cell repertoires in COVID-19. Method: immunoSEQ multiplex PCR; TCRdb's copy keeps in-frame clones and lacks some. Of about 190,000 clones listed, less than 90% are singletons. The specimen sequenced was peripheral blood. These receptors all stem from a man aged 25 to 40 with acute or convalescent COVID-19.

V is TRBV7-8 and J is TRBJ1-2; 12 nucleotides match TRBD1. The CDR3 extends over 16 amino acids. With 5 bases clipped from V and 4 bases from J, the junction kept 8 bases outside the gene matches. Per germline, CDR1 SGHVS and CDR2 FQNEAQ. For the CDR3, the DNA is TGTGCCAGCAGCGCCCGGGACAGGGGGCTAGGCTATGGCTACACCTTC. As protein: CASSARDRGLGYGYTF.

The chain joins TRBV10-3 to TRBJ2-7; no firm D call. Trimming stripped 6 bases from V and 3 bases from J, with 18 bases between. Germline V lookup: CDR1 ENHRY, CDR2 SYGVKD. The CDR3 covers 15 residues. CDR3: CAISPHPEVSYEQYF. CDR3 nucleotides: TGTGCCATCAGCCCACATCCCGAGGTTAGCTACGAGCAGTACTTC.

Only one count was recorded for this clone. The chain employs TRBV9 and TRBJ1-5; TRBD1 matches at 9 bases. Germline V gene sequence: CDR1 SGDLS, CDR2 YYNGEE. With 2 bases clipped from V and 5 bases from J, the junction kept 5 bases outside the gene matches. The CDR3 is 15 residues long. CDR3 loop: CASSVGTGSDQPQHF. As DNA, the CDR3 is TGTGCCAGCAGCGTTGGGACAGGGTCGGATCAGCCCCAGCATTTT.

The CDR3 is CASSPIGLAGGPYEQYF. As DNA, the CDR3 is TGTGCCAGCTCACCCATCGGACTAGCGGGGGGCCCCTACGAGCAGTACTTC. This chain uses TRBV18 with TRBJ2-7; 14 nucleotides line up with TRBD2. V shed 3 bases, J shed 2 bases, and the junction held 6 bases outside the gene matches. This CDR3 spans 17 amino acids. CDR1 is KGHSH, CDR2 LQKENI, per germline.

The sample holds a few counts of this clone. The chain is built from TRBV10-3 and TRBJ1-2; no clear D gene. Trimming cost V 6 bases and J 1 base, with 9 bases left between them. There are 13 residues in the CDR3. The germline V gene has CDR1 ENHRY and CDR2 SYGVKD. Written as DNA, the CDR3 is TGTGCCATCAGGGCGGCCCTTAACTATGGCTACACCTTC. Its translation is CAIRAALNYGYTF.

This clone was observed once. V is TRBV6-5 and J is TRBJ2-1; the match to TRBD2 covers 8 bases. Germline V CDR1 and CDR2: MNHEY, SVGAGI. The CDR3 is made up of 13 amino acids. The V gene end was trimmed by 8 bases and the J gene end by 5 bases; junction bases not matched to a gene: 5. CDR3 sequence: CASGLAFNNEQFF. In nucleotides, the CDR3 is TGTGCCAGCGGACTAGCTTTCAACAATGAGCAGTTCTTC.

V and J are TRBV30 and TRBJ1-6; 7 bases map to TRBD1. Trimming took 8 bases from V and 9 from J; bases not matched to a gene: 16. There are 15 residues in the CDR3. The germline CDR1 and CDR2 sequences are GTSNPN and SVGIG (reference sequence). The CDR3 is CARGTGQGVSSPLHF. The CDR3 region has the DNA TGTGCCCGGGGGACGGGTCAGGGGGTTTCTTCACCCCTCCACTTT.

This rearrangement joins TRBV9 to TRBJ2-7, with D perhaps TRBD2 (5 bases). V lost 1 base and J 3 bases, leaving 11 bases between the germline ends. Germline V gene data show CDR1 as SGDLS and CDR2 as YYNGEE. There are 14 residues in the CDR3. The chain's CDR3 is CASSVTGSYYEQYF. The CDR3 nucleotides read TGTGCCAGCAGCGTAACGGGGAGCTACTACGAGCAGTACTTC.

The chain recombines TRBV28 with TRBJ2-1, with D perhaps matching TRBD2 (5 bases). V shed 7 bases and J shed 2 bases, with 12 bases lying between them. Per the germline V gene, CDR1 is MDHEN and CDR2 is SYDVKM. There are 14 residues in the CDR3. In nucleotides, the CDR3 is TGTGCCAGCACCCTCACCGGGACCTACAATGAGCAGTTCTTC. Its protein product is CASTLTGTYNEQFF.

The gene calls are TRBV28 and TRBJ1-2, with D tentatively TRBD1 (5 bases). V was trimmed by 5 bases and J by 4 bases, leaving 17 bases between them. Germline V gives CDR1 MDHEN, CDR2 SYDVKM. The CDR3 runs to 15 residues. CDR3 in DNA: TGTGCCAGCAGTACAGGCCGCGGCCGGGCCTATGGCTACACCTTC. This sequence encodes CASSTGRGRAYGYTF.

The chain combines TRBV6-1 with TRBJ1-1, with 9 bases identical to TRBD1. Germline V gene data show CDR1 as MNHNS and CDR2 as SASEGT. The junction had 6 bases not matched to a gene; V was cut back by 3 bases and J by 4 bases. CDR3 size: 15 residues. CDR3 protein: CASSDPGQGLTEAFF. CDR3 nucleotide sequence: TGTGCCAGCAGTGACCCGGGACAGGGCCTCACTGAAGCTTTCTTT.

This chain connects TRBV6-5 to TRBJ1-1; no clear D gene. V was trimmed by 0 bases and J by 1 base, leaving 9 bases between them. The CDR3 extends over 15 amino acids. The V gene's germline CDR1 is MNHEY and CDR2 SVGAGI. The CDR3 nucleotides read TGTGCCAGCAGTTACTCAACTCAGGCGAACACTGAAGCTTTCTTT. Its protein product is CASSYSTQANTEAFF.

DNA for the CDR3: TGTGCCAGCAGCCGTAAACAGGGGGACGAGCAGTACTTC. It specifies CASSRKQGDEQYF. This chain connects TRBV5-8 to TRBJ2-7, with TRBD1 identical over 8 bases. The CDR3 extends over 13 amino acids. V lost 4 bases and J lost 5; bases outside the gene matches: 5. Germline CDR1 and CDR2: SGHTS and YDEGEE.